This T cell receptor (beta chain) was captured by sequencing in a study of cytomegalovirus exposure and HLA in healthy donors. CDR1 is SGHTS, CDR2 YDEGEE, per germline. Germline trimming cut 3 bases from V and 5 bases from J; bases unmatched to any gene: 3. This CDR3 region has 13 residues. The PCR contained 60 Vbeta and 13 Jbeta primers. Data came from immunoSEQ multiplex PCR; TCRdb stores just in-frame clones and leaves some out. The sample has 110,000 or so clones, 77% seen once. This rearrangement joins TRBV5-8 to TRBJ2-5; 8 nucleotides agree with TRBD1. The clonotype originates from a man aged 40-49 years in good health and CMV-seropositive. The sample was PBMCs. CDR3 sequence reads: CASSSRDRETQYF. Written as DNA, the CDR3 is TGTGCCAGCAGCTCCCGGGACAGGGAGACCCAGTACTTC. The variable domain in full, with the rest retrieved from reference TRBV5-8 and TRBJ2-5, is EAGVTQSPTHLIKTRGQQATLRCSPISGHTSVYWYQQALGLGLQFLLWYDEGEERNRGNFPPRFSGRQFPNYSSELNVNALELEDSALYLCASSSRDRETQYFGPGTRLLVL.